These 21 T cell receptor beta chains were sequenced from one sample in a study of vaccination effects on CD4 cells after COVID-19. Expansion with viral peptide pools was applied to antigen-specific CD4+ T cells by the ViraFEST assay prior to sequencing. Subsequent to less than twelve days of culture, CD4+ T cells were isolated. Sometime from March through December 2020, the person acquired a SARS-CoV-2 infection that PCR confirmed. Using immunoSEQ multiplex PCR, the repertoire was profiled, and TCRdb retains in-frame clones only, with some absent. Of around 40,000 clones in the sample, around 73% were seen once. The antigens for these receptors are not known. The sequences come from CD4+ T cells from PBMCs cultured with a peptide pool, collected before COVID-19 vaccination. The receptors come from a human donor who had a prior SARS-CoV-2 infection.

V usage is TRBV19 and J usage is TRBJ1-2, with no clear D. Germline V CDR1 and CDR2: LNHDA, SQIVND (reference sequence). V was trimmed by 2 bases and J by 11 bases, leaving 18 bases between them. This CDR3 is built from 14 residues. The CDR3 bases are TGTGCCAGTAGTATAACGGACCTGAGAGGTGGTTACACCTTC. This gives the protein CASSITDLRGGYTF.

The V and J genes are TRBV5-4 and TRBJ1-1; no reliable D call. This CDR3 has 13 residues. V shed 4 bases and J shed 1 base, with 8 bases lying between them. Germline-derived CDR1 and CDR2 are SGHNT and YYREEE (reference sequence). The CDR3 region is CASSPLRNTEAFF. The CDR3 bases are TGTGCCAGCAGCCCCTTACGGAACACTGAAGCTTTCTTT. Variable domain in full (rest from reference TRBV5-4 and TRBJ1-1): ETGVTQSPTHLIKTRGQQVTLRCSSQSGHNTVSWYQQALGQGPQFIFQYYREEENGRGNFPPRFSGLQFPNYSSELNVNALELDDSALYLCASSPLRNTEAFFGQGTRLTVV.

A few counts support this clone. The genes are TRBV5-1 and TRBJ1-2; D possibly corresponds to TRBD1 (6 bases). The germline V gene encodes CDR1 SGHRS and CDR2 YFSETQ. This CDR3 contains 13 residues. V was shortened by 4 bases and J by 6 bases, with 13 bases between the two germline ends. This chain's CDR3 is CASSLGRDNGYTF. CDR3 coding DNA: TGCGCCAGCAGCCTCGGGAGGGACAATGGCTACACCTTC.

V gene TRBV6-5 combines with J gene TRBJ2-2, with TRBD1 matching 9 bases. Germline CDR1 MNHEY, CDR2 SVGAGI. This CDR3 has 15 amino acids. Trimming cost V 5 bases and J 6 bases; bases outside gene matches: 7. CDR3 DNA: TGTGCCAGCAGTCGACAGGGGGAGGACGCCGGGGAGCTGTTTTTT. Protein product: CASSRQGEDAGELFF.

This chain uses TRBV9 with TRBJ2-1; 7 nucleotides match TRBD1. The germline V gene encodes CDR1 SGDLS and CDR2 YYNGEE. This CDR3 has 14 amino acids. V gave up 5 bases and J gave up 5 bases; unmatched junction bases: 7. The CDR3 region is CASSRRDRDNEQFF. CDR3 DNA sequence: TGTGCCAGCAGTCGCAGAGACAGGGACAATGAGCAGTTCTTC.

The V call is TRBV14, the J call TRBJ1-2, with D tentatively TRBD1 (5 bases). The CDR3 covers 13 residues. Looked up from germline, CDR1 is SGHDN and CDR2 is FVKESK. With 5 bases removed from V and 4 bases from J, the gap between germline ends came to 11 bases. The DNA for the CDR3 is TGTGCCAGCAGCTCAGGGCCTAGCTATGGCTACACCTTC. This translates into CASSSGPSYGYTF.

This sequence joins TRBV2 and TRBJ2-7, with a possible D match to TRBD2 (5 bases). Germline assignment: CDR1 SNHLY and CDR2 FYNNEI. The CDR3 is 12 residues long. V was pared by 8 bases and J by 1 base, with 9 bases between. The CDR3 DNA follows: TGTGCCAGCGGAGGAGTATCCTACGAGCAGTACTTC. This codes for CASGGVSYEQYF.

The rearrangement links TRBV18 to TRBJ2-1, with TRBD2 matching 9 bases. Trimming at V came to 4 bases and at J to 2 bases, leaving 9 bases not matched to a gene. In germline, CDR1 is KGHSH, CDR2 LQKENI. This CDR3 is 17 amino acids long. CDR3 DNA sequence: TGTGCCAGCTCACAACTAGCGGGCACAAATACCTACAATGAGCAGTTCTTC. It codes for CASSQLAGTNTYNEQFF.

The chain combines TRBV5-1 with TRBJ2-3; tentatively, D is TRBD2 (6 bases). V was clipped by 2 bases and J by 3 bases, with 13 bases between them. The CDR3 has 15 amino acids. Germline CDR1 and CDR2: SGHRS and YFSETQ. The CDR3: CASSFGGAITDTQYF. The CDR3 DNA is TGCGCCAGCAGCTTTGGCGGGGCCATTACAGATACGCAGTATTTT.

This rearrangement joins TRBV7-2 to TRBJ2-5; 9 bases fit TRBD2. Germline CDR1 and CDR2: SGHTA and FQGNSA. Trimming at V came to 6 bases and at J to 6 bases, leaving 11 bases not matched to a gene. The CDR3 covers 15 residues. The chain's CDR3 is CASRREAGGMKTQYF. In nucleotides, the CDR3 is TGTGCCAGCAGACGCGAGGCGGGGGGGATGAAGACCCAGTACTTC.

The CDR3 DNA follows: TGTGCCAGCACCAGGGGGCGCGGGGACTATGGCTACACCTTC. This sequence encodes CASTRGRGDYGYTF. The chain is built from TRBV2 and TRBJ1-2; 8 bases are a match to TRBD1. The CDR3 is made up of 14 amino acids. V dropped 7 bases and J dropped 3; count of bases not matched to a gene: 7. Germline V lookup: CDR1 SNHLY, CDR2 FYNNEI.

J is TRBJ1-2 and V is TRBV30; unclear D gene. This CDR3 has 17 amino acids. Germline values: CDR1 GTSNPN, CDR2 SVGIG (reference sequence). Between the trimmed V and J ends, which lost 0 bases and 5 bases, there was a span of 22 bases. The CDR3 nucleotides are TGTGCCTGGAGTGTATGGTCCGGCGGGTTTGGAGGGTATGGCTACACCTTC. It codes for CAWSVWSGGFGGYGYTF. The variable domain in full, with the rest retrieved from reference TRBV30 and TRBJ1-2, is SQTIHQWPATLVQPVGSPLSLECTVEGTSNPNLYWYRQAAGRGLQLLFYSVGIGQISSEVPQNLSASRPQDRQFILSSKKLLLSDSGFYLCAWSVWSGGFGGYGYTFGSGTRLTVV.

This clone was recorded a few times. The gene calls are TRBV12-5 and TRBJ2-5, with 7 bases lining up with TRBD2. Germline loops: CDR1 LGHNT, CDR2 FRNRAP. The CDR3 is 13 residues long. The V segment lost 7 bases and the J segment 4 bases; nucleotides outside the gene matches: 6. The CDR3 region is CASVREPLETQYF. The CDR3 DNA is TGTGCTAGTGTGCGGGAGCCTCTAGAGACCCAGTACTTC.

This sequence joins TRBV27 and TRBJ1-2; possibly TRBD1 for D (5 bases). V lost 5 bases and J lost 1, with 14 bases in between. Per germline, CDR1 MNHEY and CDR2 SMNVEV (reference sequence). CDR3 length equals 15 residues. The CDR3 here is CASSVREGVNYGYTF. As DNA, the CDR3 is TGTGCCAGCAGTGTGCGGGAAGGGGTTAACTATGGCTACACCTTC.

V gene TRBV6-4 combines with J gene TRBJ2-6; D is uncertain. Per the germline V gene, CDR1 is MRHNA and CDR2 is SNTAGT. The V end was cut by 7 bases, the J end by 6 bases, with 13 bases between. The CDR3 totals 14 residues. In nucleotides, the CDR3 is TGTGCCAGCAAGTCCGACCGCTCGGCCAACGTCCTGACTTTC. Translating it yields CASKSDRSANVLTF.

V is TRBV4-3 and J is TRBJ1-2; perhaps TRBD1 as D (5 bases). The CDR3 has 17 residues. The germline gives CDR1 LGHNA, CDR2 YSLEER. Trimming shortened V by 4 bases and J by 8 bases, and 26 bases separated the two germline ends. The CDR3 sequence is CASSRNGLLGGYGGYTF. CDR3 DNA sequence: TGCGCCAGCAGCCGCAATGGGCTATTGGGGGGGTATGGAGGCTACACCTTC.

The rearrangement links TRBV9 to TRBJ2-1; possibly TRBD1 for D (5 bases). Trimming took 0 bases from V and 4 from J, leaving 8 bases between them. Germline V gene sequence: CDR1 SGDLS, CDR2 YYNGEE. The CDR3 is 14 residues long. CDR3 sequence: CASSVVGVYNEQFF. CDR3 nucleotide sequence: TGTGCCAGCAGCGTAGTAGGGGTGTACAATGAGCAGTTCTTC.

The chain couples TRBV7-9 to TRBJ1-1; D uncertain. The V gene's germline CDR1 is SEHNR and CDR2 FQNEAQ (reference sequence). The CDR3 has 13 amino acids. Trimming stripped 5 bases from V and 12 bases from J, with 19 bases between. CDR3 sequence (DNA): TGTGCCAGCAGCCCCGGGGAGGTAGTGACGCCTTTCTTT. Translating it yields CASSPGEVVTPFF. The whole variable domain, remainder taken from reference TRBV7-9 and TRBJ1-1, is DTGVSQNPRHKITKRGQNVTFRCDPISEHNRLYWYRQTLGQGPEFLTYFQNEAQLEKSRLLSDRFSAERPKGSFSTLEIQRTEQGDSAMYLCASSPGEVVTPFFGQGTRLTVV.

The chain uses TRBV11-3 and TRBJ2-2; TRBD2 matches 7 bases. The CDR3 contains 17 residues. Trimming at V came to 3 bases and at J to 4 bases, leaving 11 bases not matched to a gene. CDR1 and CDR2 (germline): SGHNT, YENEEA. CDR3 sequence reads: CASSFPLGRETTGELFF. In nucleotides, the CDR3 is TGTGCCAGCAGCTTCCCTTTAGGGCGGGAGACCACCGGGGAGCTGTTTTTT.

V and J are TRBV6-1 and TRBJ2-7, with D perhaps matching TRBD2 (5 bases). The germline V and J ends were trimmed by 2 bases and 3 bases, with 11 bases remaining between them. Germline V gives CDR1 MNHNS, CDR2 SASEGT. This CDR3 spans 14 amino acids. As DNA, the CDR3 is TGTGCCAGCAGTGAATTGGACGGACTCTACGAGCAGTACTTC. As protein: CASSELDGLYEQYF.

The chain joins TRBV11-3 to TRBJ2-7; D is undetermined. The germline V gene encodes CDR1 SGHNT and CDR2 YENEEA. V dropped 6 bases and J dropped 0 bases, with 6 bases sitting between them. The CDR3 sequence is 12 residues long. The DNA for the CDR3 is TGTGCCAGCAGACAGAGCTCCTACGAGCAGTACTTC. Translation gives CASRQSSYEQYF.